These 32 T cell receptor beta chains share one sample of origin, sequenced in a study of T cell clones after liver transplantation. Here immunoSEQ multiplex PCR was the method, and the copy in TCRdb shows in-frame clones only, minus some. This repertoire shows roughly 55,000 clones, roughly 83% found once; its top ten account for 7.5% to 10%. Sequencing was performed on CD4+ T cells from blood, taken before liver transplant. Every receptor here comes from a human donor who received a liver transplant.

This clone was seen more than once but under ten times. The rearrangement joins TRBV4-3 to TRBJ2-5; D call uncertain. Trimming removed 0 bases at V and 5 bases at J, with 7 bases between. This CDR3 comprises 13 residues. The germline CDR1 and CDR2 sequences are LGHNA and YSLEER. CDR3 amino acids: CASSQELKETQYF. The CDR3 nucleotides read TGCGCCAGCAGCCAAGAATTGAAGGAGACCCAGTACTTC.

The chain has TRBV5-1 and TRBJ2-5; D is perhaps TRBD1 or TRBD2 (6 bases each). CDR3 length equals 16 residues. The ends were cut back, 0 bases at V and 1 base at J, with 13 bases in the middle. Germline CDR1 is SGHRS and CDR2 is YFSETQ. The CDR3 DNA is TGCGCCAGCAGCTTGGGCAAACGGGGGCTCCAAGAGACCCAGTACTTC. Translated, it gives CASSLGKRGLQETQYF.

The genes are TRBV10-3 and TRBJ2-7; 7 bases match TRBD1. Trimming at V came to 5 bases and at J to 3 bases, leaving 7 bases not matched to a gene. The CDR3 runs 14 residues. Germline V CDR1 and CDR2: ENHRY, SYGVKD. The CDR3 DNA reads as TGTGCCATCAGTTCCCATCGACAGGGCTACGAGCAGTACTTC. Its translation: CAISSHRQGYEQYF.

The J gene is TRBJ2-5, the V gene TRBV18; TRBD2 aligns across 9 bases. The CDR3 length is 15 residues. Germline V gene data show CDR1 as KGHSH and CDR2 as LQKENI. V shed 2 bases and J 5 bases; nucleotides not matched to a gene: 6. This CDR3 is CASSPIAGALETQYF. In nucleotides, the CDR3 is TGTGCCAGCTCACCAATAGCGGGAGCTCTTGAGACCCAGTACTTC.

The chain uses TRBV7-9 and TRBJ1-2; D is ambiguous. Germline V gene sequence: CDR1 SEHNR, CDR2 FQNEAQ (reference sequence). Trimming pared 1 base from V and 4 bases from J, leaving 13 bases between. The CDR3 is made up of 15 amino acids. This CDR3 is CASSLGRTGGYGYTF. CDR3 DNA: TGTGCCAGCAGCTTAGGGAGAACCGGTGGCTATGGCTACACCTTC.

This clone was recorded only once. This CDR3 reads CASSPRTSGTVHNEQFF. CDR3 DNA sequence: TGTGCCAGCTCACCGCGGACTAGCGGGACAGTCCACAATGAGCAGTTCTTC. This chain connects TRBV18 to TRBJ2-1, with 12 positions matching TRBD2. Germline V gene lookup returns CDR1 KGHSH and CDR2 LQKENI. J lost 5 bases, V lost 3 bases, and 8 bases had no gene match. This CDR3 has 17 residues.

The chain carries TRBV11-3 and TRBJ2-3, with 15 bases lining up with TRBD2. This CDR3 has 16 amino acids. Germline V gene lookup returns CDR1 SGHNT and CDR2 YENEEA. The V and J ends lost 5 bases and 4 bases, in that order; junction bases with no gene match: 4. CDR3 amino acids: CASSLGLAGGSDTQYF. The DNA of the CDR3 is TGTGCCAGCAGCCTAGGACTAGCGGGAGGGTCAGATACGCAGTATTTT.

The chain has TRBV7-2 and TRBJ1-3; the D is unclear. This CDR3 comprises 13 residues. Germline CDR1 reads SGHTA; CDR2 reads FQGNSA. Trimming pared 3 bases from V and 1 base from J, leaving 4 bases between. CDR3 DNA: TGTGCCAGCAGCTTTTTATCTGGAAACACCATATATTTT. Protein product: CASSFLSGNTIYF. The whole variable domain, remainder taken from reference TRBV7-2 and TRBJ1-3, is GAGVSQSPSNKVTEKGKDVELRCDPISGHTALYWYRQSLGQGLEFLIYFQGNSAPDKSGLPSDRFSAERTGGSVSTLTIQRTQQEDSAVYLCASSFLSGNTIYFGEGSWLTVV.

The chain is built from TRBV28 and TRBJ2-5; 14 bases line up with TRBD2. V was clipped by 7 bases and J by 5 bases; unmatched bases: 18. The CDR3 totals 19 residues. Germline CDR1 is MDHEN and CDR2 is SYDVKM. The CDR3 here is CASIGGLGLAGEKGETQYF. The CDR3 DNA follows: TGTGCCAGCATAGGGGGGCTGGGACTAGCGGGAGAAAAAGGGGAGACCCAGTACTTC.

V usage is TRBV7-3 and J usage is TRBJ1-2; D gene unclear. V dropped 2 bases and J dropped 4 bases, with 17 bases sitting between them. This CDR3 is 16 amino acids long. CDR1 is SGHTA and CDR2 is FQGTGA in the germline V gene. As DNA, the CDR3 is TGTGCCAGCAGCTTAGCTGGCCTGGAGGCTCTCTATGGCTACACCTTC. It specifies CASSLAGLEALYGYTF. The full variable domain, rest sourced from reference TRBV7-3 and TRBJ1-2, is GAGVSQTPSNKVTEKGKYVELRCDPISGHTALYWYRQSLGQGPEFLIYFQGTGAADDSGLPNDRFFAVRPEGSVSTLKIQRTERGDSAVYLCASSLAGLEALYGYTFGSGTRLTVV.

The J gene is TRBJ2-6, the V gene TRBV5-6; D is undetermined. CDR1 is SGHDT, CDR2 YYEEEE, per germline. CDR3 size: 14 residues. V lost 0 bases and J lost 1, with 2 bases in between. The CDR3 loop reads CASSLGSGANVLTF. In DNA form, the CDR3 reads TGTGCCAGCAGCTTGGGGTCTGGGGCCAACGTCCTGACTTTC. The full variable domain, rest sourced from reference TRBV5-6 and TRBJ2-6, is DAGVTQSPTHLIKTRGQQVTLRCSPKSGHDTVSWYQQALGQGPQFIFQYYEEEERQRGNFPDRFSGHQFPNYSSELNVNALLLGDSALYLCASSLGSGANVLTFGAGSRLTVL.

The gene calls are TRBV2 and TRBJ1-1; tentative D call: TRBD1 (5 bases). The germline CDR1 and CDR2 sequences are SNHLY and FYNNEI. The CDR3 length is 13 residues. The V and J ends lost 7 bases and 4 bases respectively, with 13 bases between them. As DNA, the CDR3 is TGTGCCAGCATGGGACCCAGGTTCACTGAAGCTTTCTTT. Translated, it gives CASMGPRFTEAFF.

The chain couples TRBV7-2 to TRBJ1-2; D is uncertain. Between the trimmed V and J ends, which lost 1 base and 3 bases, there was a span of 12 bases. Germline CDR1 reads SGHTA; CDR2 reads FQGNSA. The CDR3 has 15 amino acids. As DNA, the CDR3 is TGTGCCAGCAGCTTAGTTCGCGCCAGCTACTATGGCTACACCTTC. Encoded protein: CASSLVRASYYGYTF.

This sequence joins TRBV21-1 and TRBJ2-3; TRBD2 is the table's D call, not checked against the DNA. TRBV21-1 is labeled a pseudogene. The CDR3 length is 15 residues. CDR3 region: CASSAGLAGGDTQYF. DNA of the CDR3: TGTGCCAGCAGCGCCGGACTAGCGGGAGGAGATACGCAGTATTTT.

J is TRBJ2-1 and V is TRBV6-4; 7 bases align to TRBD2. J gave up 2 bases and V 6 bases, and 13 bases lay outside the gene matches. Per germline, CDR1 MRHNA and CDR2 SNTAGT. The CDR3 is made up of 17 amino acids. The CDR3 region is CASSRVAGALPYNEQFF. CDR3 coding DNA: TGTGCCAGCAGCCGGGTGGCGGGAGCTCTCCCCTACAATGAGCAGTTCTTC.

The rearrangement joins TRBV7-6 to TRBJ2-1; 7 positions agree with TRBD2. Germline CDR1 SGHVS, CDR2 FNYEAQ. J was trimmed by 0 bases and V by 2 bases; bases with no gene match: 4. The CDR3 spans 16 residues. CDR3 amino acids: CASSLRTRGSYNEQFF. The DNA of the CDR3 is TGTGCCAGCAGCTTAAGGACTAGGGGCTCCTACAATGAGCAGTTCTTC.

The chain uses TRBV28 and TRBJ2-7; 7 bases match TRBD2. The germline gives CDR1 MDHEN, CDR2 SYDVKM. The CDR3 is 15 amino acids. V was pared by 6 bases and J by 7 bases, with 15 bases of the junction left unmatched. The CDR3 here is CASRTIRREKGEQYF. The CDR3 region has the DNA TGTGCCAGCAGGACAATCCGGCGGGAGAAGGGGGAGCAGTACTTC.

This chain links TRBV4-3 with TRBJ2-1; a weak D match, TRBD1 (6 bases). This CDR3 contains 15 residues. The V end lost 3 bases, the J end lost 7 bases, and 16 bases lay between the germline ends. Germline V gene lookup returns CDR1 LGHNA and CDR2 YSLEER. CDR3 residues: CASSHIYRVRNEQFF. CDR3 bases: TGCGCCAGCAGCCATATTTACAGGGTTCGTAATGAGCAGTTCTTC.

The chain is built from TRBV30 and TRBJ1-3; no clear D. Germline V gene sequence: CDR1 GTSNPN, CDR2 SVGIG (reference sequence). The CDR3 is 11 residues long. V was cut by 3 bases and J by 7 bases, with 7 bases left in between. CDR3 sequence reads: CAWSGENTIYF. CDR3 coding DNA: TGTGCCTGGAGCGGAGAGAACACCATATATTTT.

The CDR3 loop reads CASSSYPSSGNTIYF. The CDR3 DNA is TGCGCCAGCAGCTCGTACCCTAGCTCTGGAAACACCATATATTTT. The chain joins TRBV4-3 to TRBJ1-3, with D uncertain. CDR3 size: 15 residues. V gave up 5 bases and J gave up 0 bases, with 11 bases separating them. From germline, CDR1 is LGHNA and CDR2 YSLEER.

The chain recombines TRBV28 with TRBJ2-4; 7 nucleotides line up with TRBD1. Unmatched junction bases numbered 5, after V lost 6 bases and J lost 0 bases. Germline loops: CDR1 MDHEN, CDR2 SYDVKM. The length of the CDR3 is 15 residues. CDR3 DNA: TGTGCCAGCAGGGGGAACAGGGGAGCCAAAAACATTCAGTACTTC. Translating it yields CASRGNRGAKNIQYF.

The chain combines TRBV29-1 with TRBJ1-2; possibly TRBD1 for D (5 bases). V lost 6 bases and J lost 8, with 28 bases in between. The germline CDR1 and CDR2 sequences are SQVTM and ANQGSEA. This CDR3 is 16 amino acids long. CDR3 sequence (DNA): TGCAGCGTCCCGGAAGAACTGGACAAGCTTTGGGGAGGCTACACCTTC. It yields the protein CSVPEELDKLWGGYTF.

Only a few counts were recorded for this clone. The J gene is TRBJ2-7, the V gene TRBV7-2, with 10 bases aligning to TRBD2. CDR1 and CDR2 from the germline V gene are SGHTA and FQGNSA. The CDR3 runs 18 residues. J was trimmed by 5 bases and V by 2 bases; bases with no gene match: 15. CDR3 in DNA: TGTGCCAGCAGCTTAAATCCCGCCCTAGCGGGGGTCCCTCACGAGCAGTACTTC. It yields the protein CASSLNPALAGVPHEQYF.

This sequence joins TRBV9 and TRBJ2-1; D uncertain. Between the trimmed V and J ends, which lost 2 bases and 9 bases, there was a span of 6 bases. CDR3 length: 11 residues. Germline V gives CDR1 SGDLS, CDR2 YYNGEE. The CDR3 coding sequence is TGTGCCAGCAGCGTGGGGTCTGAGCAGTTCTTC. It specifies CASSVGSEQFF.

In this sample, this clone turned up once. The chain couples TRBV5-6 to TRBJ2-3, with D tentatively TRBD2 (6 bases). Trimming removed 4 bases at V and 6 bases at J, with 21 bases between. The germline gives CDR1 SGHDT, CDR2 YYEEEE. This CDR3 contains 16 residues. The CDR3 here is CASSPDQTGVSDTQYF. In nucleotides, the CDR3 is TGTGCCAGCAGCCCGGACCAGACGGGAGTTTCGGATACGCAGTATTTT.

V usage is TRBV7-3 and J usage is TRBJ2-3; D is possibly TRBD1 (5 bases). Trimming shortened V by 1 base and J by 5 bases, and 13 bases separated the two germline ends. Germline CDR1 reads SGHTA; CDR2 reads FQGTGA. This CDR3 comprises 15 residues. The CDR3 here is CASSLNSGRIDTQYF. The CDR3 region has the DNA TGTGCCAGCAGCTTAAATTCAGGGCGGATAGATACGCAGTATTTT.

This CDR3 is CASSAQSEMNTEAFF. The CDR3 nucleotides read TGTGCCAGCAGTGCCCAGTCGGAAATGAACACTGAAGCTTTCTTT. The V call is TRBV6-1, the J call TRBJ1-1; unclear D gene. V shed 4 bases and J shed 0 bases, with 12 bases lying between them. The CDR3 extends over 15 amino acids. The germline V gene encodes CDR1 MNHNS and CDR2 SASEGT.

The chain couples TRBV7-9 to TRBJ1-1, with D tentatively TRBD1 (6 bases). The V gene lost 6 bases and the J gene lost 3 bases, with 14 bases spanning the gap. Germline V gene data show CDR1 as SEHNR and CDR2 as FQNEAQ (reference sequence). This CDR3 region has 14 residues. CDR3 sequence reads: CASRYQGFYTEAFF. CDR3 sequence (DNA): TGTGCCAGCAGATACCAGGGGTTCTACACTGAAGCTTTCTTT.

The chain is built from TRBV28 and TRBJ2-1; 14 bases line up with TRBD2. Per germline, CDR1 MDHEN and CDR2 SYDVKM. J lost 14 bases, V lost 4 bases, and 13 bases had no gene match. CDR3 length: 16 residues. The DNA for the CDR3 is TGTGCCAGCAGTTCCCTGACTAGCGGGAGGGCCAAGAGTAAGTTCTTC. Translating gives CASSSLTSGRAKSKFF. Filled out from reference TRBV28 and TRBJ2-1, the complete variable domain reads DVKVTQSSRYLVKRTGEKVFLECVQDMDHENMFWYRQDPGLGLRLIYFSYDVKMKEKGDIPEGYSVSREKKERFSLILESASTNQTSMYLCASSSLTSGRAKSKFFGPGTRLTVL.

The chain has TRBV6-1 and TRBJ2-5, with D perhaps being TRBD1 or TRBD2 (5 bases each). Germline V CDR1 and CDR2: MNHNS, SASEGT. V was trimmed by 4 bases and J by 5 bases, leaving 17 bases between them. CDR3 length: 15 residues. This CDR3 is CASSASLGVWETQYF. The CDR3, as DNA: TGTGCCAGCAGTGCCTCGTTGGGGGTGTGGGAGACCCAGTACTTC.

The chain has TRBV6-6 and TRBJ1-2, with 7 bases fitting TRBD1. Per the germline V gene, CDR1 is MNHNY and CDR2 is SVGAGI (reference sequence). V lost 2 bases, J lost 6 bases, and 3 bases stayed unmatched. This CDR3 comprises 13 residues. The CDR3 DNA reads TGTGCCAGCAGTTACGACAGGGAAGATGGCTACACCTTC. Residues: CASSYDREDGYTF.

This clone is medium-sized by share. The chain uses TRBV5-6 and TRBJ1-5; unclear D gene. CDR1 and CDR2 (germline): SGHDT, YYEEEE. V lost 3 bases, J lost 0 bases, and 10 bases lay in between. This CDR3 is 15 amino acids long. CDR3 region: CASSSWVVSNQPQHF. CDR3 DNA: TGTGCCAGCAGCTCTTGGGTCGTTAGCAATCAGCCCCAGCATTTT.